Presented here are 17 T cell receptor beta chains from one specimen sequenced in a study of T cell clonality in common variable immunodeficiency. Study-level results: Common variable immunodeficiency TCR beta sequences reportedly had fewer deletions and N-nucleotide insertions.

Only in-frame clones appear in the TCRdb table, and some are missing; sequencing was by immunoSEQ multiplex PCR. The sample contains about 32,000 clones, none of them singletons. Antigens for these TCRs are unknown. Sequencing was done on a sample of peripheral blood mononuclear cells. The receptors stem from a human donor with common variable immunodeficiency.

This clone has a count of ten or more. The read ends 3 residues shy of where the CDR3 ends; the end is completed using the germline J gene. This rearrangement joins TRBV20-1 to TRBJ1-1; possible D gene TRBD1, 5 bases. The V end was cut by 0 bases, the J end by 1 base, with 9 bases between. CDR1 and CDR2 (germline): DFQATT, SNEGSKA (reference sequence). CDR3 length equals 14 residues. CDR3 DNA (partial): TGCAGTGCTAGAGATGGCAGGGCGAACACTGAA. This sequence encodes CSARDGRANTE. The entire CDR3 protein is CSARDGRANTEAFF.

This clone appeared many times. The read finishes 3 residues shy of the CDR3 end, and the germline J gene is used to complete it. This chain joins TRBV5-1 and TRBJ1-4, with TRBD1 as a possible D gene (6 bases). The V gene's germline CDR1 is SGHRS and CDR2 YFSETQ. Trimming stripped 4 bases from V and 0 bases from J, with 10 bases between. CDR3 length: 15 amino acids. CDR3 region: CASSVQGTTNEKLFF. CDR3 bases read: TGCGCCAGCAGCGTGCAGGGGACAACTAATGAAAAA. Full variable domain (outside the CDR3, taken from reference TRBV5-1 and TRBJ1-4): KAGVTQTPRYLIKTRGQQVTLSCSPISGHRSVSWYQQTPGQGLQFLFEYFSETQRNKGNFPGRFSGRQFSNSRSEMNVSTLELGDSALYLCASSVQGTTNEKLFFGSGTQLSVL.

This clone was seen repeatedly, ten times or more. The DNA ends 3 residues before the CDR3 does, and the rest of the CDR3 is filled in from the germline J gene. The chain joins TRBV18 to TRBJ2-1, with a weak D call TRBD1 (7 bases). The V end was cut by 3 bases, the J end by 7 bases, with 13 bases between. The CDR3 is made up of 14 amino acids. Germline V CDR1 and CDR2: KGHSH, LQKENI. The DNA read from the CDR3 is TGTGCCAGCTCACCCCCGACAGGGACTAATGAG. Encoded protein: CASSPPTGTNE. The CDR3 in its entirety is CASSPPTGTNEQFF.

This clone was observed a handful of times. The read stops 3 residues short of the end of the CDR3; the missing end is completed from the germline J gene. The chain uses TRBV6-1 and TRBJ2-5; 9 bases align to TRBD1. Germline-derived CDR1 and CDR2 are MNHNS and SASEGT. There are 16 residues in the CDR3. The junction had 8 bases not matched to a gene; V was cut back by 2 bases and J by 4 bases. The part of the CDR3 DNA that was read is TGTGCCAGCAGTGAAACTCCGGGACAGGGTTCAGAGACC. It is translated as CASSETPGQGSET. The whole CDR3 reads CASSETPGQGSETQYF.

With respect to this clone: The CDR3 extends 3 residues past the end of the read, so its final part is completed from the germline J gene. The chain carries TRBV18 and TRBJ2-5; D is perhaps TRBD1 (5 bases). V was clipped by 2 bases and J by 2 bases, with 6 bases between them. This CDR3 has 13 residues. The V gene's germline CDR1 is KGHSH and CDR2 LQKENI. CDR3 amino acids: CASSPGAQETQYF. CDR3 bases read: TGTGCCAGCTCACCAGGGGCTCAAGAGACC.

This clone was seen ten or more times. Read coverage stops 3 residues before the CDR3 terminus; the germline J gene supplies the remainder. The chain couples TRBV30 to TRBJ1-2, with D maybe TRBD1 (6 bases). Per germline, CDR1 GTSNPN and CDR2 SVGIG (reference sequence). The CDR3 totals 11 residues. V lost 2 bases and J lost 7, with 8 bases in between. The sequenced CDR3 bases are TGTGCCTGGAGTCCAGGGGCTGGC. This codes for CAWSPGAG. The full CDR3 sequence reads CAWSPGAGYTF.

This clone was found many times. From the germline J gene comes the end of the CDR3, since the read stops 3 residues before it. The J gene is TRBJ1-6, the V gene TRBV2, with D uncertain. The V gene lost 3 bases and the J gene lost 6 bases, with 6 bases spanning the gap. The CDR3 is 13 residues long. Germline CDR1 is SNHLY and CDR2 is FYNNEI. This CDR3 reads CASSDSGNSPLHF. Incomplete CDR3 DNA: TGTGCCAGCAGTGACAGTGGTAATTCACCC.

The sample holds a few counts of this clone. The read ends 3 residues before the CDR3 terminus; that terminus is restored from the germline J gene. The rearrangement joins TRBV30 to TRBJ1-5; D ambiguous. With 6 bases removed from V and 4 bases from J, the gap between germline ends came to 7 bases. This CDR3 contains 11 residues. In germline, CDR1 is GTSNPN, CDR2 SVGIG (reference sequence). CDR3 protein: CACCQNQPQHF. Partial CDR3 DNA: TGTGCCTGTTGTCAGAATCAGCCC.

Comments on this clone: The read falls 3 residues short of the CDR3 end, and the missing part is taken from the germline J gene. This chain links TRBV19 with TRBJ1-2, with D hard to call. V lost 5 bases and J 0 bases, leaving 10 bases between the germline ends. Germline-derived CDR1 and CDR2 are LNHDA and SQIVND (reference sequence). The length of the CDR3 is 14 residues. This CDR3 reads CASSSSRANYGYTF. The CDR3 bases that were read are TGTGCCAGTAGTTCAAGCCGTGCTAACTATGGC.

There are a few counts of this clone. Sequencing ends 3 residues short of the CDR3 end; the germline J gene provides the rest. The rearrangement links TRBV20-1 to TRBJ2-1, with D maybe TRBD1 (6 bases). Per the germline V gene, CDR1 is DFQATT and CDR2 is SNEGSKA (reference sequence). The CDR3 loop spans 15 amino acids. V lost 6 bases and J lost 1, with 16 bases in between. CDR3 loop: CSAQSWQGSYNEQFF. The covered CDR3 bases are TGCAGTGCACAGTCATGGCAGGGGTCCTACAATGAG.

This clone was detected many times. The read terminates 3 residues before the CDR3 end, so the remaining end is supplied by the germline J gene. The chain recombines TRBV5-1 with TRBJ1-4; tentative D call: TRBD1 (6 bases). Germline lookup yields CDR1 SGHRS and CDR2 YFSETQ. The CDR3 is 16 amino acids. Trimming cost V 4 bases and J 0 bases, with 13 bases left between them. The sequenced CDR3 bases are TGCGCCAGCAGCCATCGACAGGTAGCAACTAATGAAAAA. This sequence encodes CASSHRQVATNEK. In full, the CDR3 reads CASSHRQVATNEKLFF.

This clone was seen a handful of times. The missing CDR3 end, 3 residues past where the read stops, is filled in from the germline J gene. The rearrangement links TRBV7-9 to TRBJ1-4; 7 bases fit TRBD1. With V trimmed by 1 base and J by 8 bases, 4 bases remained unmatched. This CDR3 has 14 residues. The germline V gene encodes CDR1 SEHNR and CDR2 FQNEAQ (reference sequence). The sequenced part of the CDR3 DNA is TGTGCCAGCAGCTTAGGAGGGGGCGGCGAAAAA. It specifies CASSLGGGGEK. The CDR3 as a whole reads CASSLGGGGEKLFF.

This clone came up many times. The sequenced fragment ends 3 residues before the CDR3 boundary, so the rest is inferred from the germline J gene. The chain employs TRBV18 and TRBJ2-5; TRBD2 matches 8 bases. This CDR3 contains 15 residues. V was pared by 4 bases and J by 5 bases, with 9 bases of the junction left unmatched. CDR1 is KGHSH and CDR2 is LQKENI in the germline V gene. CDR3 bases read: TGTGCCAGCTCACTCACTAGCGGAGGACAGGAGACC. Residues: CASSLTSGGQET. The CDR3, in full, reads CASSLTSGGQETQYF.

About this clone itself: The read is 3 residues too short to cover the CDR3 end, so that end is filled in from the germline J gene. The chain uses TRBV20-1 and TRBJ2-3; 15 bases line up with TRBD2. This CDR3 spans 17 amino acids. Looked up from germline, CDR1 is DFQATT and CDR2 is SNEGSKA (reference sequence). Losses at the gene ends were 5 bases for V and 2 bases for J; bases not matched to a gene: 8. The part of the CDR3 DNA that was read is TGCAGTGCTCAACGAGGACTAGCGGGGGGGTACACAGATACG. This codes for CSAQRGLAGGYTDT. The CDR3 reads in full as CSAQRGLAGGYTDTQYF.

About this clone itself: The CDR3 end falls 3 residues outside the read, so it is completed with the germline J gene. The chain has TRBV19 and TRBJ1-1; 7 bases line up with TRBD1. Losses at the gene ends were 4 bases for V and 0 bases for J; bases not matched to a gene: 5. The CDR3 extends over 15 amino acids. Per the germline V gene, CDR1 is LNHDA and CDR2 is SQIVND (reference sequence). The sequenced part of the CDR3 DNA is TGTGCCAGTAGTACCGGACAGGTTATGAACACTGAA. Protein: CASSTGQVMNTE. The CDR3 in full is CASSTGQVMNTEAFF.

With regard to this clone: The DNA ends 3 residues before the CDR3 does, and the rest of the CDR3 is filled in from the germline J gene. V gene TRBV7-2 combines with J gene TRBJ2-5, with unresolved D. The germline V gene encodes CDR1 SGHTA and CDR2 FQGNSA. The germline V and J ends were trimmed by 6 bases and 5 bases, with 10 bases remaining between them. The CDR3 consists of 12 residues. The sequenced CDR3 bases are TGTGCCAGCAGGTCCGACGGGGAGACC. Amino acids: CASRSDGET. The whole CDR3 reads CASRSDGETQYF.

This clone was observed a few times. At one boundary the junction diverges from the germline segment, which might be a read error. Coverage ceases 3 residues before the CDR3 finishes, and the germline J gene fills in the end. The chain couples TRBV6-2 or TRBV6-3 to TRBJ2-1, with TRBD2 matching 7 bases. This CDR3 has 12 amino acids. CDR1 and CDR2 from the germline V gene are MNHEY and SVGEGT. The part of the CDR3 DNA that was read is TGTGCCAGCAGCCGGGACTACAGTGAG. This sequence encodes CASSRDYSE. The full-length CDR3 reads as CASSRDYSEQFF.